The 24 T cell receptor beta chains reported below all come from one sample, sequenced in a study of T-cell reconstitution after alpha-beta-depleted transplantation in children. The authors prepared the TCRbeta library with unique molecular identifiers. TCRdb used MiXCR to reprocess the PCR reads, holding one entry per CDR3 protein. Found here are roughly 220,000 distinct CDR3 sequences, roughly a tenth of them singletons; the top ten hold 5% to 6%. This specimen consisted of PBMCs from the stem cell graft donor, obtained from the stem cell graft. The receptors originated from a human donor who donated a stem cell graft to a child with SCID.

This clonotype has more than one count but fewer than ten. The CDR3 sequence is CASSSRQISYNEQFF. DNA for the CDR3: TGTGCCAGCTCATCCCGACAGATCTCCTACAATGAGCAGTTCTTC. The V and J genes are TRBV18 and TRBJ2-1; D is perhaps TRBD1 (5 bases). CDR1 is KGHSH and CDR2 is LQKENI in the germline V gene. V gave up 5 bases and J gave up 0 bases, with 11 bases separating them. This CDR3 region has 15 residues.

This clonotype was counted many times. This chain joins TRBV5-1 and TRBJ1-6; TRBD1 agrees at 8 bases. The CDR3 runs to 14 residues. The trim removed 3 bases at V and 7 bases at J, leaving 3 bases unmatched. Germline CDR1 SGHRS, CDR2 YFSETQ. CDR3 region: CASSWRTGNSPLHF. The DNA for the CDR3 is TGCGCCAGCAGCTGGCGGACAGGGAATTCACCCCTCCACTTT.

This clonotype has more than one count but fewer than ten. In nucleotides, the CDR3 is TGCGCCAGCAGCTTAAAACCAGGCCAAGAGACCCAGTACTTC. Encoded protein: CASSLKPGQETQYF. The V call is TRBV5-1, the J call TRBJ2-5; D remains unclear. Trimming removed 2 bases at V and 1 base at J, with 9 bases between. The CDR3 sequence is 14 residues long. Looked up from germline, CDR1 is SGHRS and CDR2 is YFSETQ.

The sample holds a few counts of this clonotype. The rearrangement links TRBV24-1 to TRBJ2-1; 8 bases fit TRBD1. Germline assignment: CDR1 KGHDR and CDR2 SFDVKD. This CDR3 is built from 15 residues. V lost 6 bases and J lost 4; bases outside the gene matches: 7. CDR3 bases: TGTGCCACCAGTTCCGGGACAGGTGCGTACAATGAGCAGTTCTTC. It codes for CATSSGTGAYNEQFF.

This clonotype was recorded at least ten times. The chain is built from TRBV12-3 or TRBV12-4 and TRBJ2-2; unclear D gene. CDR3 length: 15 amino acids. The V and J ends lost 5 bases and 8 bases respectively, with 18 bases between them. In nucleotides, the CDR3 is TGTGCCAGCAGTCCCGCCCCGGTTTCAACAGGGGAGCTGTTTTTT. This translates into CASSPAPVSTGELFF.

At least ten counts were recorded for this clonotype. J is TRBJ2-5 and V is TRBV5-1; tentative D call: TRBD2 (6 bases). Deletions cut 4 bases from V and 2 bases from J, with 12 bases between. The CDR3 length is 14 residues. Looked up from germline, CDR1 is SGHRS and CDR2 is YFSETQ. CDR3 bases: TGCGCCAGCAGCACACTTGCGGGGCAAGAGACCCAGTACTTC. This translates into CASSTLAGQETQYF.

This clonotype was detected many times. V is TRBV12-3 or TRBV12-4 and J is TRBJ2-1; no firm D call. The CDR3 is 11 amino acids. The V end was cut by 8 bases, the J end by 5 bases, with 7 bases between. CDR3 bases: TGTGCCAGCCTGGTCGACAATGAGCAGTTCTTC. This gives the protein CASLVDNEQFF.

Many counts were recorded for this clonotype. The chain has TRBV7-3 and TRBJ2-5; D remains unclear. The CDR3 loop spans 13 amino acids. V was pared by 5 bases and J by 3 bases, with 10 bases between. Germline V lookup: CDR1 SGHTA, CDR2 FQGTGA. CDR3 sequence reads: CASSLHGEETQYF. The CDR3 coding sequence is TGTGCCAGCAGCCTCCATGGCGAAGAGACCCAGTACTTC.

This clonotype was detected many times. The CDR3 spells CASSSQLAGGSDTQYF. The CDR3 nucleotides read TGTGCCAGCAGCTCCCAACTAGCGGGGGGATCAGATACGCAGTATTTT. The V and J genes are TRBV11-2 and TRBJ2-3, with 12 bases that match TRBD2. Germline trimming cut 4 bases from V and 4 bases from J; bases unmatched to any gene: 6. From germline, CDR1 is SGHAT and CDR2 FQNNGV. The CDR3 is made up of 16 amino acids.

This clonotype was picked up a small number of times. This chain joins TRBV20-1 and TRBJ1-2; 8 nucleotides agree with TRBD1. Per the germline V gene, CDR1 is DFQATT and CDR2 is SNEGSKA (reference sequence). The junction had 16 bases not matched to a gene; V was cut back by 4 bases and J by 0 bases. The CDR3 spans 18 residues. The CDR3 DNA sequence: TGCAGTGCTACCCGAGGACAGGGAGATTTCTTGGCTAACTATGGCTACACCTTC. Its protein product is CSATRGQGDFLANYGYTF.

At least ten counts were recorded for this clonotype. The rearrangement links TRBV20-1 to TRBJ1-2, with 10 bases identical to TRBD1. Trimming cost V 6 bases and J 1 base; bases outside gene matches: 5. Germline V gene data show CDR1 as DFQATT and CDR2 as SNEGSKA (reference sequence). This CDR3 comprises 14 residues. The CDR3 is CSAKGTGDNYGYTF. DNA for the CDR3: TGCAGTGCCAAGGGGACAGGGGATAACTATGGCTACACCTTC.

This clonotype was counted ten times or more. The CDR3 spells CASSLGLGNTIYF. The CDR3 DNA reads as TGTGCCAGCAGCTTAGGGCTAGGAAACACCATATATTTT. This sequence joins TRBV7-2 and TRBJ1-3; no firm D call. Germline lookup yields CDR1 SGHTA and CDR2 FQGNSA. V was trimmed by 1 base and J by 4 bases, leaving 5 bases between them. This CDR3 region has 13 residues. The full variable domain, with the rest looked up from reference TRBV7-2 and TRBJ1-3, is GAGVSQSPSNKVTEKGKDVELRCDPISGHTALYWYRQSLGQGLEFLIYFQGNSAPDKSGLPSDRFSAERTGGSVSTLTIQRTQQEDSAVYLCASSLGLGNTIYFGEGSWLTVV.

This clonotype was found many times. This sequence joins TRBV7-9 and TRBJ1-1; a weak D match, TRBD1 (5 bases). The V gene's germline CDR1 is SEHNR and CDR2 FQNEAQ (reference sequence). The CDR3 length is 14 residues. The V gene lost 4 bases and the J gene lost 3 bases, with 12 bases spanning the gap. The DNA for the CDR3 is TGTGCCAGCAGCTCCCAGGGCTCACACACTGAAGCTTTCTTT. It translates to CASSSQGSHTEAFF.

Many counts were recorded for this clonotype. The rearrangement uses TRBV7-9 and TRBJ2-7; D is possibly TRBD1 (5 bases). Trimming cost V 1 base and J 4 bases, with 26 bases left between them. The CDR3 is made up of 19 amino acids. From germline, CDR1 is SEHNR and CDR2 FQNEAQ (reference sequence). The CDR3 coding sequence is TGTGCCAGCAGCTTAGATTCGCCGACAGAGGATTATCGGAGATACGAGCAGTACTTC. It translates to CASSLDSPTEDYRRYEQYF.

In this sample, this clonotype turned up many times. The genes are TRBV20-1 and TRBJ2-7; 7 bases line up with TRBD1. The CDR3 consists of 14 residues. The germline V gene has CDR1 DFQATT and CDR2 SNEGSKA (reference sequence). J gave up 0 bases and V 6 bases, and 8 bases lay outside the gene matches. The CDR3 nucleotides are TGCAGTGCACCCGGACAGGTGAACTCCTACGAGCAGTACTTC. Residues: CSAPGQVNSYEQYF.

In its sample, this clonotype was seen many times. V gene TRBV12-3 or TRBV12-4 combines with J gene TRBJ2-1; the match to TRBD2 covers 8 bases. The CDR3 length is 14 residues. The V gene end was trimmed by 6 bases and the J gene end by 5 bases; junction bases not matched to a gene: 6. The CDR3 region is CASSAGGTDNEQFF. DNA for the CDR3: TGTGCCAGCAGCGCGGGGGGCACCGACAATGAGCAGTTCTTC.

V gene TRBV5-6 combines with J gene TRBJ2-4; TRBD2 aligns across 9 bases. Germline V gene data show CDR1 as SGHDT and CDR2 as YYEEEE. Germline trimming cut 4 bases from V and 4 bases from J; bases unmatched to any gene: 9. This CDR3 is built from 16 residues. DNA for the CDR3: TGTGCCAGCAGCCGCCAGGTAGCGGGGGTGAAAAACATTCAGTACTTC. This translates into CASSRQVAGVKNIQYF.

This clonotype was detected many times. This sequence joins TRBV5-1 and TRBJ1-2; the D is unclear. Germline V gene sequence: CDR1 SGHRS, CDR2 YFSETQ. Trimming cost V 0 bases and J 4 bases, with 10 bases left between them. The CDR3 loop spans 14 amino acids. CDR3 sequence (DNA): TGCGCCAGCAGCTTGGCCCAGACTACCTATGGCTACACCTTC. Protein: CASSLAQTTYGYTF. Combining the CDR3 with reference TRBV5-1 and TRBJ1-2 gives the whole variable domain KAGVTQTPRYLIKTRGQQVTLSCSPISGHRSVSWYQQTPGQGLQFLFEYFSETQRNKGNFPGRFSGRQFSNSRSEMNVSTLELGDSALYLCASSLAQTTYGYTFGSGTRLTVV.

The V gene is TRBV20-1, the J gene TRBJ2-3; TRBD2 matches at 8 bases. The length of the CDR3 is 15 residues. J gave up 6 bases and V 1 base, and 9 bases lay outside the gene matches. In germline, CDR1 is DFQATT, CDR2 SNEGSKA (reference sequence). The CDR3: CSARASRGAGDTQYF. The DNA of the CDR3 is TGCAGTGCTAGAGCCTCGCGGGGGGCCGGGGATACGCAGTATTTT.

A few counts support this clonotype. The CDR3 nucleotides are TGTGCCAGCAGCGTCCGTCCCCTATACTACGAGCAGTACTTC. Amino acid sequence: CASSVRPLYYEQYF. The chain has TRBV7-9 and TRBJ2-7; D unclear. V lost 5 bases to trimming and J lost 3 bases, with 14 bases between them. The CDR3 runs 14 residues. CDR1 and CDR2 from the germline V gene are SEHNR and FQNEAQ (reference sequence).

This clonotype has just a few counts. V and J are TRBV9 and TRBJ2-7; D unresolved. Per the germline V gene, CDR1 is SGDLS and CDR2 is YYNGEE. V was cut by 4 bases and J by 0 bases, with 11 bases left in between. The CDR3 sequence is 14 residues long. In DNA form, the CDR3 reads TGTGCCAGCAGCTCCGACGGAATCTCCTACGAGCAGTACTTC. It specifies CASSSDGISYEQYF. The variable domain in full, completed from reference TRBV9 and TRBJ2-7, reads DSGVTQTPKHLITATGQRVTLRCSPRSGDLSVYWYQQSLDQGLQFLIQYYNGEERAKGNILERFSAQQFPDLHSELNLSSLELGDSALYFCASSSDGISYEQYFGPGTRLTVT.

This chain joins TRBV5-1 and TRBJ1-3, with 7 bases aligning to TRBD1. Germline CDR1 is SGHRS and CDR2 is YFSETQ. With V trimmed by 2 bases and J by 3 bases, 11 bases remained unmatched. The CDR3 is 17 amino acids. The CDR3 sequence: CASSFDPTGRLGNTIYF. CDR3 DNA sequence: TGCGCCAGCAGCTTTGACCCGACAGGGCGCCTTGGAAACACCATATATTTT. The full variable domain, rest sourced from reference TRBV5-1 and TRBJ1-3, is KAGVTQTPRYLIKTRGQQVTLSCSPISGHRSVSWYQQTPGQGLQFLFEYFSETQRNKGNFPGRFSGRQFSNSRSEMNVSTLELGDSALYLCASSFDPTGRLGNTIYFGEGSWLTVV.

Remarks on this clonotype: A much larger clone is a single base away; this may be a read error. This rearrangement joins TRBV5-1 to TRBJ1-2; D call uncertain. Germline V lookup: CDR1 SGHRS, CDR2 YFSETQ. The CDR3 has 13 residues. The CDR3 coding sequence is TGCGCCCGCAGCTTCCCCGATACGTATGGCTACACCTTC. Protein product: CARSFPDTYGYTF.

This clonotype was counted at least ten times. Here the CDR3 DNA reads TGCGCCAGCAGCAGGGACGCCGGGTCGCAGTTCTTC. It yields the protein CASSRDAGSQFF. The chain combines TRBV5-1 with TRBJ2-1; TRBD1 or TRBD2 may be the D gene (5 bases each). CDR3 length: 12 amino acids. Germline V gene lookup returns CDR1 SGHRS and CDR2 YFSETQ. V was trimmed by 4 bases and J by 12 bases, leaving 14 bases between them.